A single sample is the source of the 27 T cell receptor beta chains below, sequenced in a study of cytomegalovirus exposure and HLA in healthy donors. The PCR used 60 Vbeta and 13 Jbeta primers. Sequencing used immunoSEQ multiplex PCR; TCRdb keeps in-frame clones, though not all of them. Altogether more than 100,000 clones are present, 80% being singletons, with the ten largest covering 0.24%. Sequencing used PBMCs. The receptors stem from a man aged 50-60 years in good health and CMV-seronegative.

This chain connects TRBV11-2 to TRBJ1-5; a weak D match, TRBD1 (5 bases). The CDR3 totals 14 residues. Looked up from germline, CDR1 is SGHAT and CDR2 is FQNNGV. V lost 6 bases and J 0 bases, leaving 9 bases between the germline ends. The CDR3 DNA reads as TGTGCCAGCAGTTTTAGGGGTAGCAATCAGCCCCAGCATTTT. It is translated as CASSFRGSNQPQHF. The variable domain in full, completed from reference TRBV11-2 and TRBJ1-5, reads EAGVAQSPRYKIIEKRQSVAFWCNPISGHATLYWYQQILGQGPKLLIQFQNNGVVDDSQLPKDRFSAERLKGVDSTLKIQPAKLEDSAVYLCASSFRGSNQPQHFGDGTRLSIL.

V and J are TRBV15 and TRBJ1-2, with 7 bases aligning to TRBD1. Germline V gives CDR1 LNHNV, CDR2 YYDKDF (reference sequence). The CDR3 extends over 16 amino acids. The J segment lost 3 bases and the V segment lost 0 bases, leaving 7 bases of the junction unmatched. The CDR3 region is CATSRDRQGEHYGYTF. In DNA form, the CDR3 reads TGTGCCACCAGCAGAGATCGGCAGGGGGAGCACTATGGCTACACCTTC.

The chain recombines TRBV30 with TRBJ1-1, with D maybe TRBD1 (6 bases). Trimming stripped 3 bases from V and 3 bases from J, with 11 bases between. The germline V gene encodes CDR1 GTSNPN and CDR2 SVGIG (reference sequence). The CDR3 is made up of 13 amino acids. In nucleotides, the CDR3 is TGTGCCTGGAGCCAGAGACAGGACACTGAAGCTTTCTTT. Residues: CAWSQRQDTEAFF.

This sequence joins TRBV6-5 and TRBJ2-5, with D possibly being TRBD2 (6 bases). This CDR3 has 15 amino acids. V was cut by 2 bases and J by 3 bases, with 13 bases left in between. The germline CDR1 and CDR2 sequences are MNHEY and SVGAGI. CDR3 in amino acids: CASSYSPSEKETQYF. DNA of the CDR3: TGTGCCAGCAGTTACAGTCCTAGCGAAAAAGAGACCCAGTACTTC.

This chain connects TRBV11-2 to TRBJ1-2, with D possibly matching TRBD1 (5 bases). The CDR3 length is 15 residues. V lost 0 bases and J lost 0, with 8 bases in between. Germline V gives CDR1 SGHAT, CDR2 FQNNGV. Here the CDR3 DNA reads TGTGCCAGCAGCTTAGAGGCGGGACCTAACTATGGCTACACCTTC. Its translation: CASSLEAGPNYGYTF.

The chain recombines TRBV6-4 with TRBJ1-6, with D perhaps matching TRBD1 (6 bases). V lost 6 bases to trimming and J lost 10 bases, with 13 bases between them. Germline V gene data show CDR1 as MRHNA and CDR2 as SNTAGT. This CDR3 spans 13 amino acids. The CDR3 region is CASSETRGSPLHF. The CDR3 nucleotides read TGTGCCAGCAGCGAAACCAGGGGCTCACCCCTCCACTTT.

Only a few counts were recorded for this clone. The V and J genes are TRBV9 and TRBJ2-3; TRBD1 matches 7 bases. CDR1 and CDR2 from the germline V gene are SGDLS and YYNGEE. This CDR3 has 17 amino acids. V was clipped by 0 bases and J by 1 base; unmatched bases: 8. CDR3 amino acids: CASSVEGTEARTDTQYF. The DNA of the CDR3 is TGTGCCAGCAGCGTAGAGGGGACAGAAGCTCGCACAGATACGCAGTATTTT.

This clone has a handful of counts. CDR3 amino acids: CASSQDYREQFF. CDR3 nucleotide sequence: TGTGCCAGCAGCCAAGATTACAGGGAGCAGTTCTTC. The V and J genes are TRBV14 and TRBJ2-1; D may be TRBD1 (5 bases). This CDR3 has 12 amino acids. V was pared by 0 bases and J by 10 bases, with 7 bases between. CDR1 and CDR2 (germline): SGHDN, FVKESK.

The chain couples TRBV7-9 to TRBJ1-6, with D possibly TRBD1 on 5 matching bases. Between the trimmed V and J ends, which lost 2 bases and 8 bases, there was a span of 13 bases. CDR1 and CDR2 (germline): SEHNR, FQNEAQ (reference sequence). CDR3 size: 15 residues. This chain's CDR3 is CASSLMGLGDSPLHF. For the CDR3, the DNA is TGTGCCAGCAGCTTAATGGGGCTAGGAGATTCACCCCTCCACTTT.

V usage is TRBV7-2 and J usage is TRBJ1-2, with D possibly matching TRBD1 (6 bases). The CDR3 is 14 amino acids. CDR1 and CDR2 (germline): SGHTA, FQGNSA. Trimming cost V 8 bases and J 3 bases, with 16 bases left between them. The CDR3 DNA reads as TGTGCCAGCCGTCAAGGGGGACGGGACTATGGCTACACCTTC. Protein: CASRQGGRDYGYTF. The full variable domain, completed using reference TRBV7-2 and TRBJ1-2, is GAGVSQSPSNKVTEKGKDVELRCDPISGHTALYWYRQSLGQGLEFLIYFQGNSAPDKSGLPSDRFSAERTGGSVSTLTIQRTQQEDSAVYLCASRQGGRDYGYTFGSGTRLTVV.

The V call is TRBV10-3, the J call TRBJ2-4; a weak D match, TRBD2 (5 bases). The CDR3 runs to 16 residues. Germline CDR1 is ENHRY and CDR2 is SYGVKD. Trimming left V 0 bases short and J 0 bases short, with 9 bases between. The CDR3 protein is CAISESRASAKNIQYF. CDR3 sequence (DNA): TGTGCCATCAGTGAGTCGAGGGCCTCAGCCAAAAACATTCAGTACTTC.

The chain combines TRBV5-5 with TRBJ1-2; D unresolved. The germline V gene encodes CDR1 SGHKS and CDR2 YYEKEE (reference sequence). The CDR3 is 15 residues long. Trimming removed 3 bases at V and 6 bases at J, with 18 bases between. CDR3 amino acids: CASSSAPRLADGYTF. The CDR3 coding sequence is TGTGCCAGCAGCTCGGCTCCCAGGCTAGCGGATGGCTACACCTTC.

This clone was detected a few times. This sequence joins TRBV5-6 and TRBJ2-1; TRBD2 agrees at 8 bases. Germline V CDR1 and CDR2: SGHDT, YYEEEE. The CDR3 length is 16 residues. The junction had 12 bases not matched to a gene; V was cut back by 3 bases and J by 7 bases. CDR3 sequence reads: CASSSTGTRRGNEQFF. CDR3 sequence (DNA): TGTGCCAGCAGCTCGACCGGGACTAGGAGAGGGAATGAGCAGTTCTTC.

The rearrangement joins TRBV2 to TRBJ2-3, with TRBD2 matching 11 bases. The germline V gene has CDR1 SNHLY and CDR2 FYNNEI. V was pared by 9 bases and J by 3 bases, with 11 bases of the junction left unmatched. CDR3 size: 16 residues. The CDR3 sequence is CARASSGGGRTDTQYF. The CDR3 DNA reads as TGTGCCAGGGCTAGTAGCGGGGGGGGCCGGACAGATACGCAGTATTTT.

This sequence joins TRBV19 and TRBJ2-1; TRBD2 might be the D (5 bases). V lost 4 bases and J lost 5, with 15 bases in between. The CDR3 consists of 15 residues. Germline assignment: CDR1 LNHDA and CDR2 SQIVND (reference sequence). Here the CDR3 reads CASSSGQSGDNEQFF. The CDR3 bases are TGTGCCAGTAGTAGCGGGCAATCTGGGGACAATGAGCAGTTCTTC.

The chain couples TRBV9 to TRBJ2-5; tentative D call: TRBD1 (8 bases). V dropped 2 bases and J dropped 3 bases, with 11 bases sitting between them. Germline V gene lookup returns CDR1 SGDLS and CDR2 YYNGEE. The length of the CDR3 is 14 residues. CDR3 amino acids: CASSVTGGEETQYF. The DNA for the CDR3 is TGTGCCAGCAGCGTCACAGGGGGGGAAGAGACCCAGTACTTC.

This clone was detected only a few times. The chain employs TRBV5-6 and TRBJ2-3; TRBD1 matches at 10 bases. The CDR3 spans 15 residues. Germline trimming cut 4 bases from V and 2 bases from J; bases unmatched to any gene: 4. Germline values: CDR1 SGHDT, CDR2 YYEEEE. The DNA of the CDR3 is TGTGCCAGCAGCCCCGGGACAGGGGACACAGATACGCAGTATTTT. It is translated as CASSPGTGDTDTQYF.

The rearrangement joins TRBV5-1 to TRBJ2-2, with 7 bases lining up with TRBD2. Per germline, CDR1 SGHRS and CDR2 YFSETQ. This CDR3 contains 15 residues. V lost 2 bases, J lost 7 bases, and 8 bases stayed unmatched. The CDR3 protein is CASSFRSGDHGELFF. As DNA, the CDR3 is TGCGCCAGCAGCTTCAGAAGCGGGGATCACGGGGAGCTGTTTTTT. Full variable domain (rest looked up from reference TRBV5-1 and TRBJ2-2): KAGVTQTPRYLIKTRGQQVTLSCSPISGHRSVSWYQQTPGQGLQFLFEYFSETQRNKGNFPGRFSGRQFSNSRSEMNVSTLELGDSALYLCASSFRSGDHGELFFGEGSRLTVL.

This chain uses TRBV5-1 with TRBJ2-7; 7 bases agree with TRBD2. The CDR3 is 15 residues long. Germline assignment: CDR1 SGHRS and CDR2 YFSETQ. Unmatched junction bases numbered 10, after V lost 3 bases and J lost 4 bases. This CDR3 reads CASSSPRGEVYEQYF. The CDR3 DNA reads as TGCGCCAGCAGCTCCCCACGGGGGGAGGTATACGAGCAGTACTTC.

V gene TRBV4-2 combines with J gene TRBJ2-2, with 16 bases identical to TRBD2. The CDR3 covers 21 residues. Germline values: CDR1 LGHNA, CDR2 YNFKEQ. The V gene end was trimmed by 4 bases and the J gene end by 4 bases; junction bases not matched to a gene: 15. CDR3: CASSPYSGPGLAGGGTGELFF. CDR3 coding DNA: TGTGCCAGCAGCCCCTACTCGGGTCCGGGACTAGCGGGAGGGGGCACCGGGGAGCTGTTTTTT.

This clone was observed a few times. The J gene is TRBJ2-1, the V gene TRBV9; 10 bases agree with TRBD2. Losses at the gene ends were 6 bases for V and 7 bases for J; bases not matched to a gene: 10. From germline, CDR1 is SGDLS and CDR2 YYNGEE. This CDR3 spans 15 amino acids. The CDR3 DNA reads TGTGCCAGCACCCCAAGGAGCGGGGGGGCAAATGAGCAGTTCTTC. Translated, it gives CASTPRSGGANEQFF. Combining the CDR3 with reference TRBV9 and TRBJ2-1 gives the whole variable domain DSGVTQTPKHLITATGQRVTLRCSPRSGDLSVYWYQQSLDQGLQFLIQYYNGEERAKGNILERFSAQQFPDLHSELNLSSLELGDSALYFCASTPRSGGANEQFFGPGTRLTVL.

The rearrangement joins TRBV9 to TRBJ2-1; 10 bases agree with TRBD2. The CDR3 totals 17 residues. Trimming removed 3 bases from V and 0 bases from J; junction bases left unmatched: 6. CDR1 SGDLS and CDR2 YYNGEE come from the germline V gene. The CDR3 region is CASSAPLAGSSYNEQFF. The CDR3 DNA reads as TGTGCCAGCAGCGCACCACTAGCGGGAAGCTCCTACAATGAGCAGTTCTTC.

V gene TRBV7-3 combines with J gene TRBJ1-2; 9 positions match TRBD1. Germline trimming cut 5 bases from V and 4 bases from J; bases unmatched to any gene: 5. The CDR3 consists of 14 residues. Germline CDR1 reads SGHTA; CDR2 reads FQGTGA. CDR3: CASSRTGVGYGYTF. The DNA for the CDR3 is TGTGCCAGCAGCCGGACAGGGGTTGGCTATGGCTACACCTTC.

The chain links TRBV30 to TRBJ2-6; 9 nucleotides align to TRBD1. V was clipped by 4 bases and J by 2 bases; unmatched bases: 12. CDR1 GTSNPN and CDR2 SVGIG come from the germline V gene (reference sequence). This CDR3 region has 18 residues. The CDR3 is CAWKRPGTGWAGANVLTF. CDR3 DNA: TGTGCCTGGAAGAGGCCCGGGACAGGGTGGGCTGGGGCCAACGTCCTGACTTTC.

The V gene is TRBV27, the J gene TRBJ2-7; TRBD2 agrees at 12 bases. This CDR3 is 16 amino acids long. CDR1 and CDR2 from the germline V gene are MNHEY and SMNVEV (reference sequence). The V gene end was trimmed by 0 bases and the J gene end by 5 bases; junction bases not matched to a gene: 5. The CDR3 DNA reads as TGTGCCAGCAGTTTATCCTCTAGCGGGAGGGCCCACGAGCAGTACTTC. The encoded protein is CASSLSSSGRAHEQYF.

The chain is built from TRBV7-9 and TRBJ2-1; weak D call: TRBD2 (7 bases). Deletions cut 0 bases from V and 7 bases from J, with 19 bases between. The CDR3 is made up of 17 amino acids. Germline loops: CDR1 SEHNR, CDR2 FQNEAQ (reference sequence). The CDR3 region has the DNA TGTGCCAGCAGCTTAGCGCAGGTGGGGGGGCTAGTGAATGAGCAGTTCTTC. Translation: CASSLAQVGGLVNEQFF.

The V call is TRBV11-2, the J call TRBJ1-2; 8 bases are shared with TRBD1. Trimming removed 5 bases from V and 3 bases from J; junction bases left unmatched: 11. Germline CDR1 is SGHAT and CDR2 is FQNNGV. The CDR3 spans 16 residues. The CDR3 region has the DNA TGTGCCAGCAGCACCGGTTTTGGACAGGGTGACTATGGCTACACCTTC. It specifies CASSTGFGQGDYGYTF.